The clone carrying this T cell receptor (beta chain) showed up just once. What it recognizes is unknown. The CDR3 covers 16 residues. Trimming removed 3 bases from V and 1 base from J; junction bases left unmatched: 5. The germline CDR1 and CDR2 sequences are LNHNV and YYDKDF (reference sequence). The entry originates in a study of beta chain features in type 1 diabetes. Study findings and constraints: When Type 1 diabetes patients were examined, their TCRB CDR3s proved moderately but significantly shorter in all four CD4+ subsets. At VDJ recombination sites, type 1 diabetes patients had fewer insertions and more deleted nucleotides.

Sequencing targeted expressed TCRB transcripts, as all isolated RNA had been reverse transcribed. The protocol was immunoSEQ multiplex PCR, while the TCRdb copy is restricted to in-frame clones and leaves out a portion. The table shows about 640,000 clones, with 9.5% to 15% occurring only once. The rearrangement uses TRBV15 and TRBJ2-3; 9 bases are shared with TRBD1. Sequencing was done on a sample of naive CD4+ T cells from blood. This receptor was identified in a man aged 25 to 45 with type 1 diabetes. The DNA for the CDR3 is TGTGCCACCAGCAGGGGACAGGGTCGGCGCACAGATACGCAGTATTTT. It encodes CATSRGQGRRTDTQYF.